This T cell receptor beta chain is from a study of blood T cell repertoires in COVID-19. Study-level background: Samples representing acute and convalescent COVID-19 were sourced from the United States, Italy and Spain. Nucleic acid was either cDNA or gDNA, and it came from T cells, B-cell-depleted T cells, or PBMCs.

The V gene's germline CDR1 is SGHTA and CDR2 FQGNSA. V was trimmed by 3 bases and J by 2 bases, leaving 11 bases between them. The CDR3 contains 14 residues. As processed by the authors: Estimation of nucleated cell counts relied on the amplification of reference gene primers. Libraries were prepared by immunoSEQ multiplex PCR; TCRdb keeps only in-frame clonotypes and omits some of them. V, J and clone size derive from that table, while D and trimming were established from the DNA sequence. Of more than 200,000 clones listed, roughly 80% were seen once; the top ten hold approximately 8%. The clonotype comes from a woman of 80 years or more with acute or convalescent COVID-19. This chain uses TRBV7-2 with TRBJ2-7; D is unresolved. The specimen was peripheral blood. CDR3 sequence (DNA): TGTGCCAGCAGCTTGAGTCAGGTTCCCTACGAGCAGTACTTC. Encoded protein: CASSLSQVPYEQYF. The whole variable domain, filled in from reference TRBV7-2 and TRBJ2-7, reads GAGVSQSPSNKVTEKGKDVELRCDPISGHTALYWYRQSLGQGLEFLIYFQGNSAPDKSGLPSDRFSAERTGGSVSTLTIQRTQQEDSAVYLCASSLSQVPYEQYFGPGTRLTVT.